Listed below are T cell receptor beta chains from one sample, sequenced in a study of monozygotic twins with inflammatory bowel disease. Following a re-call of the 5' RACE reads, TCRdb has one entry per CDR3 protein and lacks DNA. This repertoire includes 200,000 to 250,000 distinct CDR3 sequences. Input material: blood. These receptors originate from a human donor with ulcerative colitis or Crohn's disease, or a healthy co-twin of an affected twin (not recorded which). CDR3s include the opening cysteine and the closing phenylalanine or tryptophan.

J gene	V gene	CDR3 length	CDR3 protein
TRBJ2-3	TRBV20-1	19	CSAHPGLAGASGGTDTQYF
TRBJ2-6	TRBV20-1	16	CSARDRGRNGANVLTF
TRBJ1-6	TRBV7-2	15	CASSQQGALNSPLHF
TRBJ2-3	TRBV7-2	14	CASSSSGRTDTQYF
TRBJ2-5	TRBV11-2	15	CASSGSSGSQETQYF
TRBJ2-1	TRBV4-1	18	CASSQGGADISDYNEQFF
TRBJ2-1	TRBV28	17	CASSQASGRAAYNEQFF
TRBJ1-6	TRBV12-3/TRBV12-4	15	CASSATGGVGSPLHF
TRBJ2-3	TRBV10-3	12	CAIRDSTDTQYF
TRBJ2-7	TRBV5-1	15	CASSRTSGGAYEQYF
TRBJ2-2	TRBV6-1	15	CASRALFQGRGELFF
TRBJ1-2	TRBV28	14	CASSFPLREGGYTF
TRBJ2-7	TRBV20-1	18	CSANLAGVLWSPSYEQYF
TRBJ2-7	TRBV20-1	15	CSARAPRQGAREQYF
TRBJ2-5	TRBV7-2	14	CASSLRAIEETQYF
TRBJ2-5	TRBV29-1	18	CSVEGSFSGRAYQETQYF
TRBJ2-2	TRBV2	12	CASKRQAGELFF
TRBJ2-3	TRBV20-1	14	CSARVTTGTDTQYF
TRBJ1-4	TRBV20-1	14	CSARSGTSHEKLFF
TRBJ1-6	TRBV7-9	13	CASSPGQKSPLHF
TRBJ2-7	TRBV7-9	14	CASSLFQEPYEQYF
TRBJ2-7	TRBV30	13	CAWALHRTYEQYF
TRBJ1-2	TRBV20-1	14	CSARDGQGGSGYTF
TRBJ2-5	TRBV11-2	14	CASSGQALQETQYF
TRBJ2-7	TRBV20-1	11	CSANWRGEQYF
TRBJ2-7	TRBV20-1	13	CSARVAGGYEQYF
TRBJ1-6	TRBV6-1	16	CASSEQPTGVGSPLHF
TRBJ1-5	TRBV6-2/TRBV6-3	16	CASSYVQGISNQPQHF
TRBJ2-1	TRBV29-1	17	CSVEGTATSGVYNEQFF
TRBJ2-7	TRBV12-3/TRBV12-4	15	CASSFGERGSYEQYF
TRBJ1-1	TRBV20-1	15	CSAQRSRVGNTEAFF
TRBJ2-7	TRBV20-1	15	CSARLRGAFPYEQYF
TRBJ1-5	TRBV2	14	CASSANRDNQPQHF
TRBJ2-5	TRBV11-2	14	CASSLWGHGETQYF
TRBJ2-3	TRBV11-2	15	CASSSSGTRTDTQYF
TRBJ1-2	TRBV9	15	CASSFGARNRDGYTF
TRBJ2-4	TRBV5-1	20	CASSPARPGGIPLAKNIQYF
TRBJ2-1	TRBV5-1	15	CASSLGGYSYNEQFF
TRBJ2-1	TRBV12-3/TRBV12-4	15	CASSLRQFGDNEQFF
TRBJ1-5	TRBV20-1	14	CSAGDMYSNQPQHF
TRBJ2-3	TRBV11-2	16	CASSPRTSGTTDTQYF